This T cell receptor (beta chain) appears in the sequencing data of a study of cytomegalovirus exposure and HLA in healthy donors. Whole-study results and caveats: Through in vitro validation, a few CMV-associated chains were shown to be specific for CMV antigens. Among TCR beta chains, those listed as cytomegalovirus-associated numbered over 150.

The PCR employed 60 Vbeta primers together with 13 Jbeta primers. Sequencing used immunoSEQ multiplex PCR; TCRdb keeps in-frame clones, though not all of them. The sample lists 100,000 to 150,000 clones, about 74% seen once, with roughly 6% in the top ten. Points on this clone: Its antigen is as yet unknown.

The TCR was taken from a woman aged 45-60 years in good health and CMV-seropositive. Source material: PBMCs.

Here the CDR3 reads CSGAVGGSQYF. Written as DNA, the CDR3 is TGCAGTGGGGCCGTTGGGGGGTCCCAGTACTTC. V usage is TRBV20-1 and J usage is TRBJ2-5; maybe TRBD2 (6 bases). Per the germline V gene, CDR1 is DFQATT and CDR2 is SNEGSKA (reference sequence). This CDR3 contains 11 residues. Trimming removed 7 bases at V and 9 bases at J, with 15 bases between.